Each of the 6 T cell receptor beta chains below was sequenced from the same sample in a study of cytomegalovirus exposure and HLA in healthy donors listed by TCRdb under 2017. Library creation used the immunoSEQ multiplex PCR assay. For the multiplex PCR, a mixture combining 60 forward primers for TCR Vbeta segments and 13 reverse primers for TCR Jbeta segments was used. Imported from immuneACCESS, the table was reduced by TCRdb to in-frame sequences with V and J called. These copies leave out some clones; in studies compared against another copy, an unresolved V gene accounts for under half, and the cause of the remainder is not known. The sample yields about 180,000 clones; roughly 85% were counted once. 0.69% of the sample belongs to the ten largest clones. The sequenced sample consisted of PBMCs. Receptor source: a woman between 40 and 50 years old in good health and CMV-seronegative.

J is TRBJ1-3 and V is TRBV10-1; D gene uncertain. CDR1 and CDR2 from the germline V gene are WNHNN and SYGVQD (reference sequence). The CDR3 runs 13 residues. V was trimmed by 4 bases and J by 3 bases, leaving 7 bases between them. The CDR3 spells CASSVGSGNTIYF. The CDR3 coding sequence is TGCGCCAGCAGTGTCGGGAGTGGAAACACCATATATTTT.

The sample holds one count of this clone. The chain links TRBV12-5 to TRBJ2-7, with TRBD1 matching 9 bases. The CDR3 sequence is 13 residues long. The germline gives CDR1 LGHNT, CDR2 FRNRAP. J was trimmed by 2 bases and V by 9 bases; bases with no gene match: 5. As DNA, the CDR3 is TGTGCTAGCGCGGGACAGGGCACCTACGAGCAGTACTTC. This translates into CASAGQGTYEQYF.

The genes are TRBV4-1 and TRBJ1-1; D is undetermined. Germline CDR1 reads MGHRA; CDR2 reads YSYEKL. Trimming left V 5 bases short and J 7 bases short, with 17 bases between. The CDR3 sequence is 14 residues long. CDR3 nucleotide sequence: TGCGCCAGCAGCAGCCCGGCGGAATTGAGTGAAGCTTTCTTT. Protein: CASSSPAELSEAFF.

The chain recombines TRBV19 with TRBJ2-3; D unresolved. This CDR3 spans 13 amino acids. Germline lookup yields CDR1 LNHDA and CDR2 SQIVND (reference sequence). The V and J ends lost 5 bases and 4 bases respectively, with 10 bases between them. CDR3 DNA sequence: TGTGCCAGTAGTTTTTCATCGGCAGATACGCAGTATTTT. It encodes CASSFSSADTQYF.

The genes are TRBV27 and TRBJ2-7; TRBD2 agrees at 9 bases. The germline V gene encodes CDR1 MNHEY and CDR2 SMNVEV (reference sequence). J gave up 2 bases and V 4 bases, and 9 bases lay outside the gene matches. CDR3 length: 16 residues. The CDR3: CASSSLLAGPPYEQYF. The CDR3 DNA follows: TGTGCCAGCAGTTCCTTACTAGCGGGTCCCCCCTACGAGCAGTACTTC.

The chain uses TRBV19 and TRBJ1-1, with a possible D match to TRBD1 (5 bases). The CDR3 is 13 amino acids. The V and J ends lost 2 bases and 1 base respectively, with 5 bases between them. Germline CDR1 is LNHDA and CDR2 is SQIVND (reference sequence). The CDR3 sequence: CASSIQGNTEAFF. CDR3 nucleotides: TGTGCCAGTAGTATACAGGGGAACACTGAAGCTTTCTTT. The full variable domain, completed using reference TRBV19 and TRBJ1-1, is DGGITQSPKYLFRKEGQNVTLSCEQNLNHDAMYWYRQDPGQGLRLIYYSQIVNDFQKGDIAEGYSVSREKKESFPLTVTSAQKNPTAFYLCASSIQGNTEAFFGQGTRLTVV.